This T cell receptor (beta chain) was recovered during a study of beta chain features in type 1 diabetes. Overall study: Researchers looked at fewer than 110 million sorted cells across all samples.

There are a few counts of this clone. CDR1 and CDR2 from the germline V gene are SGHVS and FNYEAQ. The ends were cut back, 5 bases at V and 7 bases at J, with 12 bases in the middle. The CDR3 length is 13 residues. Expressed TCRB transcripts were sequenced because the isolated RNA had all been reverse transcribed beforehand. The method was immunoSEQ multiplex PCR; TCRdb's version includes in-frame clones alone and lacks a portion of them. The table lists some 300,000 clones, 8% of them singletons. Material: central memory CD4+ T cells from blood. This TCR was recovered from a young woman in good health. The rearrangement joins TRBV7-6 to TRBJ2-1; possible D gene TRBD2, 6 bases. The DNA of the CDR3 is TGTGCCAGCAGCCGGGACTTCTTTAATGAGCAGTTCTTC. Residues: CASSRDFFNEQFF.